This TCR beta chain was recorded in a study of blood T cell repertoires in COVID-19. Study-wide background: Samples representing acute and convalescent COVID-19 were sourced from the United States, Italy and Spain.

This CDR3 spans 13 amino acids. V lost 6 bases to trimming and J lost 9 bases, with 15 bases between them. Germline loops: CDR1 MDHEN, CDR2 SYDVKM. This clone came up once. Data came from immunoSEQ multiplex PCR; TCRdb stores just in-frame clones and leaves some out. Altogether roughly 430,000 clones are present, approximately 91% being singletons, with the ten largest covering approximately 1.5%. In terms of age and location, participants ranged from roughly 18 to 90 years and lived in fewer than 30 US areas. Each exposed participant met a COVID-19 case in the 2 weeks preceding study entry. The specimen was PBMCs or T cells enriched from blood (not recorded which). The J gene is TRBJ2-1, the V gene TRBV28; maybe TRBD1 (6 bases). The clonotype originates from a woman aged 18-29 years who had been exposed to COVID-19. The CDR3, as DNA: TGTGCCAGCAGCCCTCCTACAGGGACTGAGCAGTTCTTC. This gives the protein CASSPPTGTEQFF.